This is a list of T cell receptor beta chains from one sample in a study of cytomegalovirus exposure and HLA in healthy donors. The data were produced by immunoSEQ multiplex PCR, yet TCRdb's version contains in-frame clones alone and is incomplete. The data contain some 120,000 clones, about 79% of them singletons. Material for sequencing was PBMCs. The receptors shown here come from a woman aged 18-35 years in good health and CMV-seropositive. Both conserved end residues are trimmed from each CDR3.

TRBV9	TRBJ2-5	ASSVAPGLAGSQETQY
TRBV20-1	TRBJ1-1	SARPGTEAF
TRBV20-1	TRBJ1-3	SAMTGNTIY
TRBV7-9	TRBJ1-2	ASSFHGQDYGYT
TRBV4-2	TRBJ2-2	ASSQDRRGGRDGELF
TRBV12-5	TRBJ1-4	ASGFLSSGTARTTNEKLF
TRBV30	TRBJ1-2	AWRGQGANYGYT
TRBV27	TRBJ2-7	ASSLSLAETYEQY
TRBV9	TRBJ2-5	ASSAAGGPQETQY
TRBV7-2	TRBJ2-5	ARDQEPQY
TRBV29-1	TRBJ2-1	SAGEGVGDNEQF
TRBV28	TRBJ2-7	ASTSRGQGRGEQY
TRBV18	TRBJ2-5	ASSPLQGVETQY
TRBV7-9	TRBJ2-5	ASSLPTGVGYQETQY
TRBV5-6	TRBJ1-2	ASSLGQGLNYGYT
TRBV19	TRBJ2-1	ASSILLAGGQSEQF
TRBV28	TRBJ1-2	ASSLYALGTGVRYT
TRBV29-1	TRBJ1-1	SVVQGFGNTEAF
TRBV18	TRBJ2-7	ASSPKIGVGEQY
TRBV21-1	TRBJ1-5	ASIMIRTGSVDQPQH
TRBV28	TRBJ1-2	ASSFRGKQSYGYT
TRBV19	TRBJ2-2	ASSSGLAGGGNTGELF
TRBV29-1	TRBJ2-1	SVEDTAGSSYNEQF
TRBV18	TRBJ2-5	ASSQNPGETQY
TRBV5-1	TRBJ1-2	ASSLEGQLYGYT
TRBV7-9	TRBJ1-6	ASSLAVPINSPLH
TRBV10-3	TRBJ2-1	AIRGGADDEQF
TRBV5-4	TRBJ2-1	ASSLFRGGLYNEQF
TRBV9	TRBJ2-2	ASSVEQGTGELF
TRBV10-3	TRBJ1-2	AISEIGTVYGYT
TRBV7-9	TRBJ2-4	SSSAYGLEEAKNIQY
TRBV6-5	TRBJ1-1	ASSYYRETEAF
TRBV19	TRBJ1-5	ASIETDYSNQPQH
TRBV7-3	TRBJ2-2	ASSLQRGPSTGELF
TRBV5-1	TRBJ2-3	ASRTRQGPSDTQY
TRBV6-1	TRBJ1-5	ASSDAGFWSNQPQH